The clone carrying this T cell receptor (beta chain) was detected only once. The ends lost 6 bases at V and 6 bases at J; junction bases unmatched: 10. Per the germline V gene, CDR1 is MNHNY and CDR2 is SVGAGI (reference sequence). The CDR3 length is 16 residues. The sample belongs to a study of T cell changes during pregnancy in multiple sclerosis. Data came from immunoSEQ multiplex PCR; TCRdb stores just in-frame clones and leaves some out. This repertoire shows around 36,000 clones, around nine tenths found once; its top ten account for around 1.3%. The clonotype originates from a female donor with multiple sclerosis, enrolled in a pregnancy study. The sample in question was peripheral blood, obtained before pregnancy. The rearrangement uses TRBV6-6 and TRBJ2-1, with 11 bases fitting TRBD2. The CDR3 DNA reads TGTGCCAGCAGGATAGCACTAGCGGGAGATGGCAATGAGCAGTTCTTC. Translated, it gives CASRIALAGDGNEQFF.